This T cell receptor beta chain is from a study of T cells in Graves' hyperthyroidism and ophthalmopathy. Germline assignment: CDR1 SGHNT and CDR2 YYREEE (reference sequence). V dropped 0 bases and J dropped 6 bases, with 15 bases sitting between them. This CDR3 region has 16 residues. Amplified TCR beta CDR3 regions derived from RNA transcripts. A first-round RT-PCR of the TCR CDR3 used the HTBI primer set. TCRdb fed the multiplex PCR reads into MiXCR, producing one record per CDR3 protein. The table includes about 610,000 distinct CDR3 sequences, more than 15% detected once. Patients with ophthalmopathy all had a Clinical Activity Score of at least 3, a NOSPECS grade of at least 4 and duration under 3 months. As concerns this clonotype: Its antigen is undetermined.

Notes on the study in general: Within blood appeared most thyroid clonotypes that had expanded above 0.001.

This chain joins TRBV5-4 and TRBJ2-2, with D possibly matching TRBD1 (6 bases). The sequence came from a woman in her forties with Graves' ophthalmopathy. What was sequenced was blood. CDR3 DNA sequence: TGTGCCAGCAGCTTGGCCAGGGACATGTTTTCCGGGGAGCTGTTTTTT. Its protein is CASSLARDMFSGELFF.